A selection of T cell receptor beta chains follows, all from one sample in a study of blood T cell repertoires in COVID-19. The data were produced by immunoSEQ multiplex PCR, yet TCRdb's version contains in-frame clones alone and is incomplete. The sample consists of approximately 280,000 clones, almost 85% of them appearing once. Sample: peripheral blood. All receptors come from a man aged 50-60 years with active or convalescent COVID-19. The CDR3 runs from the conserved cysteine through the conserved F or W. A D gene is named only where the DNA matches it firmly. For some rows the clone size is stated as once, few or many, or as a class when expanded; others skip it.

size: -
V: TRBV6-1
J: TRBJ2-7
D: -
CDR3: CASSEARGYSYEQYF

size: -
V: TRBV5-1
J: TRBJ2-3
D: TRBD2
CDR3: CASSLALAGAMDTQYF

size: -
V: TRBV3-1/TRBV3-2
J: TRBJ2-3
D: TRBD2
CDR3: CASSPGGASGLKDTQYF

size: -
V: TRBV5-1
J: TRBJ2-3
D: -
CDR3: CASSFASTDTQYF

size: -
V: TRBV4-2
J: TRBJ2-3
D: TRBD1
CDR3: CASSRTDRGRGDTQYF

size: -
V: TRBV9
J: TRBJ1-3
D: TRBD1
CDR3: CASSDIQGLSGNTIYF

size: few
V: TRBV2
J: TRBJ1-2
D: -
CDR3: CASSGGVAATGGYTF

size: -
V: TRBV6-6
J: TRBJ1-5
D: -
CDR3: CATSLSGGNQPQHF

size: -
V: TRBV7-8
J: TRBJ2-7
D: -
CDR3: CASSAHPGGRPLYEQYF

size: -
V: TRBV30
J: TRBJ2-7
D: TRBD1
CDR3: CAWSRPGGNEQYF

size: -
V: TRBV6-2/TRBV6-3
J: TRBJ2-7
D: TRBD2
CDR3: CASSYSSSGMGEQYF

size: -
V: TRBV2
J: TRBJ1-6
D: TRBD1
CDR3: CASSGQGNNSPLHF

size: few
V: TRBV5-4
J: TRBJ2-5
D: TRBD2
CDR3: CASSPIIGLAGTYQETQYF

size: -
V: TRBV28
J: TRBJ1-4
D: TRBD1
CDR3: CASSPPGGTNEKLFF

size: -
V: TRBV7-3
J: TRBJ2-1
D: TRBD2
CDR3: CASSLLPGLAGDNEQFF

size: -
V: TRBV6-4
J: TRBJ2-1
D: -
CDR3: CASKGTSRDNEQFF

size: -
V: TRBV7-9
J: TRBJ2-3
D: TRBD2
CDR3: CASSLPTGTSKDTQYF

size: -
V: TRBV5-8
J: TRBJ1-3
D: -
CDR3: CASGPRTAGNTIYF

size: -
V: TRBV6-2/TRBV6-3
J: TRBJ2-3
D: -
CDR3: CASSYRGTFTPITDTQYF

size: -
V: TRBV28
J: TRBJ1-4
D: -
CDR3: CASSLWFRGGVTNEKLFF

size: -
V: TRBV20-1
J: TRBJ2-1
D: TRBD2
CDR3: CSASSGSGANEQFF

size: -
V: TRBV6-5
J: TRBJ1-4
D: -
CDR3: CASRKGASLFF

size: -
V: TRBV5-5
J: TRBJ1-2
D: -
CDR3: CASSSMPPGLRDGYTF

size: -
V: TRBV21-1
J: TRBJ2-1
D: -
CDR3: CASSIEGEGGTYNEQFF

size: few
V: TRBV5-6
J: TRBJ2-5
D: -
CDR3: CASSPTRGETQYF